The clone carrying this T cell receptor (beta chain) was observed a handful of times. As yet, its antigen is unknown. The data are from a study of human T cells and chemical hapten exposure. Original analysis: Across samples, TCR counts had a median of roughly 96,000 and ranged from roughly 23,224 to 700,000. MiXCR was run by TCRdb on the RACE reads, yielding one entry per CDR3 protein. V and J calls and clone size were set by TCRdb, not the authors. This sample has 360,000 or so distinct CDR3 sequences, with nearly 6.5% found just once. V was cut by 5 bases and J by 3 bases, with 14 bases left in between. CDR3 size: 15 residues. Germline CDR1 reads LNHDA; CDR2 reads SQIVND (reference sequence). Documented time point: patch test 2, 6 weeks after DPC sensitization. Treatment indicated: therapeutic diphenylcyclopropenone sensitization with weekly scalp DPC. Regarding the study as a whole: The presence of alopecia in the donors means their immune response may differ from healthy people's.

The chain links TRBV19 to TRBJ1-5; the D gene is possibly TRBD1 (5 bases). Material: whole blood, obtained in connection with sensitization to the hapten diphenylcyclopropenone (DPC). This clonotype originated in a woman under 30 with alopecia areata. Some clones in this sample may be carry-over from other donors' samples. CDR3 DNA: TGTGCCAGTAGTCCTCTCGGGGGATACAATCAGCCCCAGCATTTT. Its protein is CASSPLGGYNQPQHF.